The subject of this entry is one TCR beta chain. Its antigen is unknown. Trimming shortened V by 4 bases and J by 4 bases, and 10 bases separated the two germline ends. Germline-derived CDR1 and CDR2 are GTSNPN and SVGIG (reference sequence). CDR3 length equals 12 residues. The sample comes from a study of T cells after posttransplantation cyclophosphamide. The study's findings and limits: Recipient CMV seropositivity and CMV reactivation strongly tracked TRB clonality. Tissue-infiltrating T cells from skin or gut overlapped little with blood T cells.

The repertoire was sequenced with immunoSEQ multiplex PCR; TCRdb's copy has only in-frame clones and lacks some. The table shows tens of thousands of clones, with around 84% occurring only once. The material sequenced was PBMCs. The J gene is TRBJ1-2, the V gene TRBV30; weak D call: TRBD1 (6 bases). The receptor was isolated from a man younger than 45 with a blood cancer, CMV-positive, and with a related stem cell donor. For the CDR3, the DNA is TGTGCCTGGAACCCAGGGGCCTATGGCTACACCTTC. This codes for CAWNPGAYGYTF. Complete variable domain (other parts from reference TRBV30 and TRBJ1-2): SQTIHQWPATLVQPVGSPLSLECTVEGTSNPNLYWYRQAAGRGLQLLFYSVGIGQISSEVPQNLSASRPQDRQFILSSKKLLLSDSGFYLCAWNPGAYGYTFGSGTRLTVV.